What follows is one T cell receptor beta chain and its context. The study recruited people aged 18 to 89 years across more than 20 US areas. Data came from immunoSEQ multiplex PCR; TCRdb stores just in-frame clones and leaves some out. This table holds approximately 440,000 clones, 90% found once. The data are from a study of blood T cell repertoires in COVID-19. Germline assignment: CDR1 MNHEY and CDR2 SVGEGT. The CDR3 has 17 residues. J lost 4 bases, V lost 3 bases, and 12 bases had no gene match. This clonotype was obtained from a man aged 18 to 29 who had recovered from COVID-19. Sequences were obtained from PBMCs or T cells enriched from blood (not recorded which). V usage is TRBV6-2 or TRBV6-3 and J usage is TRBJ1-1; TRBD1 matches at 9 bases. As DNA, the CDR3 is TGTGCCAGCAGTTATCTGCACGGGACAGGGCCGTCCACTGAAGCTTTCTTT. Translated: CASSYLHGTGPSTEAFF.